This T cell receptor (beta chain) appears in the sequencing data of a study of shared clonotypes between healthy human individuals. The germline V gene has CDR1 GTSNPN and CDR2 SVGIG (reference sequence). Trimming left V 4 bases short and J 0 bases short, with 21 bases between. The CDR3 length is 17 residues. Here immunoSEQ multiplex PCR was the method, and the copy in TCRdb shows in-frame clones only, minus some. The sample shows approximately 2.5 million clones, 85% to 95% of them seen only once. The chain couples TRBV30 to TRBJ1-1, with D perhaps matching TRBD1 (5 bases). The sequencing input was naive CD4+ T cells sorted from blood. This sample's subset: CD45RA+ positively selected. This clonotype was obtained from a young man in good health. DNA for the CDR3: TGTGCCTGGATTACCGAGCGGGGCAGGTTAATGAACACTGAAGCTTTCTTT. Translating gives CAWITERGRLMNTEAFF.